The sequence of this TCR beta chain was determined in a study of blood T cell repertoires in COVID-19. For the study at large: COVID-19 samples, acute and convalescent, were from the United States, Italy and Spain.

J gave up 9 bases and V 0 bases, and 9 bases lay outside the gene matches. Germline V gives CDR1 LGHDT, CDR2 YNNKEL (reference sequence). The CDR3 sequence is 17 residues long. Sequenced by immunoSEQ multiplex PCR; TCRdb stores in-frame clones only, minus some. In the table there are about 120,000 clones, 60% to 85% of which are singletons. The sequence derives from a man between 65 and 79 years old with acute or convalescent COVID-19. Sample: peripheral blood. The rearrangement uses TRBV3-1 (or the pseudogene TRBV3-2) and TRBJ1-6; 9 nucleotides line up with TRBD1. CDR3 loop: CASSQESWRQGGSPLHF. CDR3 DNA: TGTGCCAGCAGCCAAGAGTCCTGGAGACAGGGGGGTTCACCCCTCCACTTT.